The clone carrying this T cell receptor beta chain was seen only a few times. The data derive from a study of T-cell memory formation after mild COVID-19. UMIs and sample barcodes were carried by the TCR alpha and TCR beta cDNA libraries that 5'RACE produced using constant-segment primers. From the 5' RACE reads, TCRdb called clonotypes with MiXCR, one entry per CDR3 protein. The repertoire holds fewer than 500,000 distinct CDR3 sequences, with roughly 23% as singletons. The CDR3 extends over 14 amino acids. The germline V gene encodes CDR1 SGHAT and CDR2 FQNNGV. Trimming removed 2 bases at V and 3 bases at J, with 11 bases between.

The TCR originated in an adult woman who had mild COVID-19 (a few samples of this study predate the infection). Cell type and time point are not known. Sequencing was carried out using PBMCs or a T cell subset sorted from them (not recorded which). The genes are TRBV11-2 and TRBJ2-7, with D unresolved. This chain's CDR3 is CASSLNPAGYEQYF. CDR3 nucleotides: TGTGCCAGCAGCTTAAACCCAGCAGGCTACGAGCAGTACTTC. The variable domain in full, completed from reference TRBV11-2 and TRBJ2-7, reads EAGVAQSPRYKIIEKRQSVAFWCNPISGHATLYWYQQILGQGPKLLIQFQNNGVVDDSQLPKDRFSAERLKGVDSTLKIQPAKLEDSAVYLCASSLNPAGYEQYFGPGTRLTVT.